This section outlines one T cell receptor (beta chain) sequence together with its context. This CDR3 spans 12 amino acids. Per the germline V gene, CDR1 is MNHNY and CDR2 is SVGAGI (reference sequence). V was trimmed by 10 bases and J by 3 bases, leaving 13 bases between them. TCRdb redid the calling of the RACE reads with MiXCR, one entry per CDR3 protein. The data hold 150,000 to 200,000 distinct CDR3 sequences, with roughly 30% observed a single time. The source of the sample is a study of human T cells and chemical hapten exposure. Described time point: pre-sensitization, week 0. Treatment: therapeutic diphenylcyclopropenone sensitization with weekly scalp DPC. Only after blood had been drawn was each patch test applied.

The sequencing used whole blood, collected in connection with sensitization to the hapten diphenylcyclopropenone (DPC). This receptor was taken from a woman in her twenties or thirties with alopecia areata. Some clones in this sample may be carry-over from other donors' samples. The J gene is TRBJ2-7, the V gene TRBV6-6; tentatively, D is TRBD2 (6 bases). CDR3 sequence reads: CANSPGDYEQYF. In nucleotides, the CDR3 is TGTGCCAACAGCCCGGGGGACTACGAGCAGTACTTC.